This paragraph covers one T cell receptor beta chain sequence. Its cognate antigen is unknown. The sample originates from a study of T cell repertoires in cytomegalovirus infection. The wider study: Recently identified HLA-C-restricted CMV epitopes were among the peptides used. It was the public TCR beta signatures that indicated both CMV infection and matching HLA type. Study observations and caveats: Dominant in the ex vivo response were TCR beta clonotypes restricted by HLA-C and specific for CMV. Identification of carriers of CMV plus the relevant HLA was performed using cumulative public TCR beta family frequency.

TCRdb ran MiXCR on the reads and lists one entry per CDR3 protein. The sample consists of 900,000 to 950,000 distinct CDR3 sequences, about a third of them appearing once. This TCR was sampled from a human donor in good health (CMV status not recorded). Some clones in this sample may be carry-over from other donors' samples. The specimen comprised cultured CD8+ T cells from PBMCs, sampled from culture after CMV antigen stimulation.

The CDR3, as DNA: TGTGCCAGCAGTTTGGGGATGGGGGAGCTGTTTTTT. This encodes CASSLGMGELFF. This sequence joins TRBV27 and TRBJ2-2, with D unresolved. The V and J ends lost 3 bases and 8 bases respectively, with 7 bases between them. The CDR3 has 12 residues. Germline V CDR1 and CDR2: MNHEY, SMNVEV (reference sequence).